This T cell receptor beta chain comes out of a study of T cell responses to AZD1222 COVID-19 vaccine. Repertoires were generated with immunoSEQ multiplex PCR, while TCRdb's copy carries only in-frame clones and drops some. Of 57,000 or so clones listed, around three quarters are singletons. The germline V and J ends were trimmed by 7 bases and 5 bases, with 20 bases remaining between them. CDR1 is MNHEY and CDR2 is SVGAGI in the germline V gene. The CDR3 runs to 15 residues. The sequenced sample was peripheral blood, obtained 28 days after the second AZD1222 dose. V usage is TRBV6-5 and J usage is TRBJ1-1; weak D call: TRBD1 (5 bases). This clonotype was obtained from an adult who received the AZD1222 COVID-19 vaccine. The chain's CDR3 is CASIHSGRVGTEAFF. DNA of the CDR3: TGTGCCAGCATCCACTCGGGCAGGGTTGGTACTGAAGCTTTCTTT.